This T cell receptor beta chain stems from a study of blood T cell repertoires in COVID-19. In the study overall: Some COVID-19 samples were acute and others convalescent; all came from the United States, Italy and Spain.

Living in about two dozen US areas, the participants were between 18 and 89 years of age. Participant reports of clinical history set cohort assignment. The protocol was immunoSEQ multiplex PCR, while the TCRdb copy is restricted to in-frame clones and leaves out a portion. Here the sample spans a few hundred thousand clones, over 70% being singletons. The sequencing sample was made of PBMCs or T cells enriched from blood (not recorded which). The TCR sequence derives from a man aged 30 to 45 who had recovered from COVID-19.

Here the CDR3 reads CASSLTGAGYGYTF. The CDR3 DNA reads as TGTGCCAGCAGCTTAACGGGGGCTGGCTATGGCTACACCTTC. V is TRBV7-3 and J is TRBJ1-2; a weak D match, TRBD1 (6 bases). CDR1 is SGHTA, CDR2 FQGTGA, per germline. CDR3 size: 14 residues. Trimming pared 0 bases from V and 4 bases from J, leaving 9 bases between.